Below, 32 T cell receptor beta chains from the same sample are listed, as sequenced in a study of cytomegalovirus exposure and HLA in healthy donors. PCR amplification relied on 60 Vbeta primers (plus 13 Jbeta primers). Data came from immunoSEQ multiplex PCR; TCRdb stores just in-frame clones and leaves some out. This sample lists 150,000 to 200,000 clones; its ten largest clones have roughly 2%. Specimen: PBMCs. Receptor source: a man aged 30 to 39 in good health and CMV-seronegative.

The rearrangement links TRBV6-1 to TRBJ1-3; D possibly corresponds to TRBD1 (5 bases). CDR3 length: 15 residues. Germline V gives CDR1 MNHNS, CDR2 SASEGT. V was trimmed by 2 bases and J by 0 bases, leaving 8 bases between them. The CDR3, as DNA: TGTGCCAGCAGTGAATACAGGATCTCTGGAAACACCATATATTTT. Encoded protein: CASSEYRISGNTIYF.

V and J are TRBV4-3 and TRBJ1-1; 9 nucleotides match TRBD1. CDR1 and CDR2 (germline): LGHNA, YSLEER. Trimming at V came to 2 bases and at J to 7 bases, leaving 8 bases not matched to a gene. The CDR3 is 15 amino acids. DNA of the CDR3: TGCGCCAGCAGCCAAAACCCGGGACAGGGAGTTGAAGCTTTCTTT. Protein sequence: CASSQNPGQGVEAFF.

The chain has TRBV30 and TRBJ2-3; 7 positions match TRBD1. The CDR3 is 14 amino acids. The germline V gene has CDR1 GTSNPN and CDR2 SVGIG (reference sequence). The V gene end was trimmed by 3 bases and the J gene end by 6 bases; junction bases not matched to a gene: 9. CDR3 residues: CAWSRDSHSDTQYF. DNA for the CDR3: TGTGCCTGGAGCCGGGACAGTCACTCCGATACGCAGTATTTT.

This sequence joins TRBV30 and TRBJ2-3, with D perhaps matching TRBD2 (6 bases). CDR3 length: 13 amino acids. Germline V gene sequence: CDR1 GTSNPN, CDR2 SVGIG (reference sequence). V was cut by 2 bases and J by 4 bases, with 10 bases left in between. The CDR3 is CAWSPSAADTQYF. The CDR3 nucleotides are TGTGCCTGGAGTCCTAGCGCCGCAGATACGCAGTATTTT.

The gene calls are TRBV29-1 and TRBJ2-7; TRBD1 is a possible D gene (5 bases). Germline loops: CDR1 SQVTM, CDR2 ANQGSEA. V lost 6 bases and J 0 bases, leaving 18 bases between the germline ends. CDR3 length: 15 amino acids. CDR3 bases: TGCAGCGTAAAGACCTCAGGGATATTCTCCTACGAGCAGTACTTC. Amino acids: CSVKTSGIFSYEQYF.

The rearrangement links TRBV6-5 to TRBJ2-7; 8 bases align to TRBD1. With 5 bases clipped from V and 5 bases from J, the junction kept 5 bases outside the gene matches. The CDR3 is made up of 13 amino acids. In germline, CDR1 is MNHEY, CDR2 SVGAGI. Written as DNA, the CDR3 is TGTGCCAGCAGTCCCAGGGGGCTCGACGAGCAGTACTTC. This codes for CASSPRGLDEQYF.

The chain couples TRBV11-2 to TRBJ2-7, with 9 bases aligning to TRBD2. V lost 1 base, J lost 1 base, and 14 bases stayed unmatched. Germline assignment: CDR1 SGHAT and CDR2 FQNNGV. The CDR3 has 19 amino acids. The CDR3 DNA reads TGTGCCAGCAGCTTAGTAAGGTCGATAGCGGGAGTAGGGTCCTACGAGCAGTACTTC. Protein sequence: CASSLVRSIAGVGSYEQYF.

V gene TRBV5-1 combines with J gene TRBJ2-3, with D tentatively TRBD1 (7 bases). This CDR3 contains 16 residues. Trimming stripped 2 bases from V and 5 bases from J, with 18 bases between. The germline CDR1 and CDR2 sequences are SGHRS and YFSETQ. The CDR3 DNA sequence: TGCGCCAGCAGCTTCAGAGTCCAGGGGGGTGAAGATACGCAGTATTTT. Translated, it gives CASSFRVQGGEDTQYF. The full variable domain, with the rest looked up from reference TRBV5-1 and TRBJ2-3, is KAGVTQTPRYLIKTRGQQVTLSCSPISGHRSVSWYQQTPGQGLQFLFEYFSETQRNKGNFPGRFSGRQFSNSRSEMNVSTLELGDSALYLCASSFRVQGGEDTQYFGPGTRLTVL.

This chain joins TRBV29-1 and TRBJ1-1, with 7 bases that match TRBD1. J was trimmed by 7 bases and V by 3 bases; bases with no gene match: 17. CDR1 and CDR2 (germline): SQVTM, ANQGSEA. The CDR3 runs to 16 residues. The chain's CDR3 is CSVEGVTGSLTGEAFF. Written as DNA, the CDR3 is TGCAGCGTTGAGGGAGTGACAGGGAGCCTAACGGGTGAAGCTTTCTTT.

The chain links TRBV7-2 to TRBJ1-1, with 7 nucleotides matching TRBD1. Trimming at V came to 5 bases and at J to 1 base, leaving 4 bases not matched to a gene. The CDR3 runs to 14 residues. Germline V gene sequence: CDR1 SGHTA, CDR2 FQGNSA. The DNA for the CDR3 is TGTGCCAGCAGCCCGGGACAGACGAACACTGAAGCTTTCTTT. As protein: CASSPGQTNTEAFF. The whole variable domain, filled in from reference TRBV7-2 and TRBJ1-1, reads GAGVSQSPSNKVTEKGKDVELRCDPISGHTALYWYRQSLGQGLEFLIYFQGNSAPDKSGLPSDRFSAERTGGSVSTLTIQRTQQEDSAVYLCASSPGQTNTEAFFGQGTRLTVV.

This chain links TRBV10-3 with TRBJ2-2, with TRBD1 as a possible D gene (7 bases). The CDR3 is 16 residues long. Germline CDR1 reads ENHRY; CDR2 reads SYGVKD. V lost 7 bases to trimming and J lost 7 bases, with 22 bases between them. The CDR3 protein is CAIMLIRAGGSGELFF. The CDR3 DNA reads TGTGCCATCATGTTGATCCGGGCAGGGGGGAGCGGGGAGCTGTTTTTT.

V usage is TRBV5-4 and J usage is TRBJ2-3; the match to TRBD2 covers 11 bases. Per the germline V gene, CDR1 is SGHNT and CDR2 is YYREEE (reference sequence). This CDR3 comprises 15 residues. V trimming: 4 bases; J trimming: 7 bases; junction bases outside the gene matches: 8. The CDR3 region has the DNA TGTGCCAGCAGCCTTGATAGCGGGAGGGGAAATACGCAGTATTTT. Protein: CASSLDSGRGNTQYF.

J is TRBJ2-3 and V is TRBV5-1; 7 bases map to TRBD2. Germline V gene sequence: CDR1 SGHRS, CDR2 YFSETQ. The CDR3 runs 15 residues. With 1 base clipped from V and 6 bases from J, the junction kept 8 bases outside the gene matches. In DNA form, the CDR3 reads TGCGCCAGCAGCTTGTCCCCTAGCGGTGGGGATACGCAGTATTTT. It encodes CASSLSPSGGDTQYF.

V is TRBV27 and J is TRBJ2-7; 9 bases are a match to TRBD1. CDR1 and CDR2 (germline): MNHEY, SMNVEV (reference sequence). V lost 3 bases to trimming and J lost 5 bases; unmatched junction nucleotides: 8. CDR3 length equals 15 residues. CDR3 coding DNA: TGTGCCAGCAGTTTGACTGGACAGGGGTCCCACGAGCAGTACTTC. Protein: CASSLTGQGSHEQYF.

The chain employs TRBV6-1 and TRBJ2-3; a weak D match, TRBD1 (6 bases). Per germline, CDR1 MNHNS and CDR2 SASEGT. With 2 bases removed from V and 2 bases from J, the gap between germline ends came to 14 bases. The CDR3 runs 16 residues. In DNA form, the CDR3 reads TGTGCCAGCAGTGAATCTATCGGACAGAACACAGATACGCAGTATTTT. It codes for CASSESIGQNTDTQYF.

The chain joins TRBV6-6 to TRBJ1-2; the D is unclear. This CDR3 has 12 residues. V lost 2 bases and J 3 bases, leaving 4 bases between the germline ends. Looked up from germline, CDR1 is MNHNY and CDR2 is SVGAGI (reference sequence). The CDR3 here is CASSYPYYGYTF. The CDR3 nucleotides are TGTGCCAGCAGTTACCCTTACTATGGCTACACCTTC.

The rearrangement uses TRBV7-9 and TRBJ2-7, with D hard to call. Per germline, CDR1 SEHNR and CDR2 FQNEAQ (reference sequence). V lost 7 bases and J lost 3, with 16 bases in between. CDR3 length: 14 amino acids. Written as DNA, the CDR3 is TGTGCCAGCACCCGGCGAGAAGGCGGCTACGAGCAGTACTTC. It codes for CASTRREGGYEQYF. Complete variable domain (other parts from reference TRBV7-9 and TRBJ2-7): DTGVSQNPRHKITKRGQNVTFRCDPISEHNRLYWYRQTLGQGPEFLTYFQNEAQLEKSRLLSDRFSAERPKGSFSTLEIQRTEQGDSAMYLCASTRREGGYEQYFGPGTRLTVT.

The chain combines TRBV18 with TRBJ2-3; D call uncertain. The CDR3 extends over 15 amino acids. V shed 2 bases and J shed 0 bases, with 9 bases lying between them. In germline, CDR1 is KGHSH, CDR2 LQKENI. The DNA of the CDR3 is TGTGCCAGCTCACCATCCGCGAGCAGCACAGATACGCAGTATTTT. Its protein is CASSPSASSTDTQYF.

As for this clone: Since no conserved phenylalanine or tryptophan closes the CDR3, a read error is the likely cause. No DNA is shown, since the ends of the CDR3 on it are uncertain; the CDR3 is the one TCRdb lists. This sequence joins TRBV2 and TRBJ2-7; TRBD1, the table's D call, lacks a check against the DNA. Per the germline V gene, CDR1 is SNHLY and CDR2 is FYNNEI. The length of the CDR3 is 12 amino acids, counting both ends. The chain's CDR3 is CASNRGSSGQVL.

The genes are TRBV7-2 and TRBJ2-7, with TRBD2 matching over 7 bases. This CDR3 has 17 amino acids. Germline-derived CDR1 and CDR2 are SGHTA and FQGNSA. With V trimmed by 7 bases and J by 1 base, 16 bases remained unmatched. CDR3 residues: CASTPPVGGPRSYEQYF. Written as DNA, the CDR3 is TGTGCCAGCACCCCCCCAGTGGGAGGGCCTAGATCCTACGAGCAGTACTTC.

The chain combines TRBV14 with TRBJ2-1; 8 bases align to TRBD2. Trimming cost V 4 bases and J 4 bases; bases outside gene matches: 3. CDR1 and CDR2 (germline): SGHDN, FVKESK. This CDR3 is built from 14 residues. The chain's CDR3 is CASSPGGVYNEQFF. CDR3 sequence (DNA): TGTGCCAGCAGCCCCGGGGGGGTGTACAATGAGCAGTTCTTC. Based on the CDR3 plus reference TRBV14 and TRBJ2-1, the full variable domain is EAGVTQFPSHSVIEKGQTVTLRCDPISGHDNLYWYRRVMGKEIKFLLHFVKESKQDESGMPNNRFLAERTGGTYSTLKVQPAELEDSGVYFCASSPGGVYNEQFFGPGTRLTVL.

The rearrangement uses TRBV27 and TRBJ2-5; 16 bases line up with TRBD2. V was pared by 5 bases and J by 2 bases, with 2 bases of the junction left unmatched. The CDR3 runs to 16 residues. Germline CDR1 reads MNHEY; CDR2 reads SMNVEV (reference sequence). CDR3: CASSKGLAGGQETQYF. CDR3 in DNA: TGTGCCAGCAGTAAGGGACTAGCGGGAGGGCAAGAGACCCAGTACTTC.

The chain combines TRBV25-1 with TRBJ2-1; D ambiguous. The V gene lost 4 bases and the J gene lost 6 bases, with 13 bases spanning the gap. Germline V gene sequence: CDR1 MGHDK, CDR2 SYGVNS. The CDR3 contains 14 residues. CDR3 nucleotides: TGTGCCAGCAGTGGAGTCTCCTACCTCAATGAGCAGTTCTTC. Translation: CASSGVSYLNEQFF.

The rearrangement joins TRBV5-1 to TRBJ1-5; the D gene is possibly TRBD1 (5 bases). V lost 4 bases and J 6 bases, leaving 17 bases between the germline ends. Looked up from germline, CDR1 is SGHRS and CDR2 is YFSETQ. This CDR3 is built from 15 residues. The CDR3 DNA reads as TGCGCCAGCAGCCTGGGAGGGGAGGCTGCTCAGCCCCAGCATTTT. Translated: CASSLGGEAAQPQHF.

The chain has TRBV5-1 and TRBJ2-7, with TRBD1 matching over 9 bases. The CDR3 is 14 residues long. The ends lost 4 bases at V and 6 bases at J; junction bases unmatched: 8. CDR1 and CDR2 from the germline V gene are SGHRS and YFSETQ. This chain's CDR3 is CASSAGQGKGEQYF. In DNA form, the CDR3 reads TGCGCCAGCAGCGCCGGACAGGGGAAGGGCGAGCAGTACTTC.

The J gene is TRBJ1-5, the V gene TRBV11-2, with D unresolved. The ends were cut back, 0 bases at V and 9 bases at J, with 9 bases in the middle. The CDR3 extends over 13 amino acids. Germline-derived CDR1 and CDR2 are SGHAT and FQNNGV. CDR3 DNA sequence: TGTGCCAGCAGCTTAGATAACGGTCGGCCCCAGCATTTT. Encoded protein: CASSLDNGRPQHF.

This sequence joins TRBV4-1 and TRBJ1-5; 9 positions match TRBD1. V was pared by 5 bases and J by 5 bases, with 7 bases of the junction left unmatched. The CDR3 contains 15 residues. Germline V gives CDR1 MGHRA, CDR2 YSYEKL. The chain's CDR3 is CASSLRQGGDQPQHF. The CDR3 DNA reads TGCGCCAGCAGCTTGCGACAGGGGGGGGATCAGCCCCAGCATTTT.

The rearrangement joins TRBV13 to TRBJ1-2; possible D gene TRBD1, 5 bases. The germline V gene has CDR1 PRHDT and CDR2 FYEKMQ (reference sequence). CDR3 length equals 16 residues. V lost 5 bases and J lost 4, with 20 bases in between. CDR3 in amino acids: CASSELIPQDTYGYTF. DNA of the CDR3: TGTGCCAGCAGCGAACTAATCCCACAGGATACCTATGGCTACACCTTC.

V usage is TRBV6-6 and J usage is TRBJ1-1, with 7 bases lining up with TRBD1. This CDR3 comprises 14 residues. The V segment lost 4 bases and the J segment 4 bases; nucleotides outside the gene matches: 6. CDR1 MNHNY and CDR2 SVGAGI come from the germline V gene (reference sequence). The CDR3 sequence: CASSLTGVSTEAFF. CDR3 DNA: TGTGCCAGCAGTTTAACAGGGGTAAGCACTGAAGCTTTCTTT.

The chain is built from TRBV21-1 and TRBJ2-7; the D segment call TRBD2 is taken from the table without a DNA check. TRBV21-1 is a listed pseudogene. This CDR3 spans 17 amino acids. The CDR3 nucleotides are TGTGCCAGCAGCAAAAGGAACACTAGCGAGAGCTCCTACGAGCAGTACTTC. Translating it yields CASSKRNTSESSYEQYF.

V and J are TRBV27 and TRBJ2-5; the match to TRBD1 covers 8 bases. Losses at the gene ends were 7 bases for V and 2 bases for J; bases not matched to a gene: 12. The CDR3 spans 16 residues. Germline CDR1 MNHEY, CDR2 SMNVEV (reference sequence). CDR3 nucleotide sequence: TGTGCCAGCACTCGAGGAGGTGGACAGGGACAAGAGACCCAGTACTTC. Translated, it gives CASTRGGGQGQETQYF.

CDR3 nucleotides: TGTGCCAGCAGCCTCTCCTTTCACAGATTTAATGAAAAACTGTTTTTT. Amino acids: CASSLSFHRFNEKLFF. The V gene is TRBV5-5, the J gene TRBJ1-4; no clear D. CDR3 length: 16 residues. Germline V gene sequence: CDR1 SGHKS, CDR2 YYEKEE (reference sequence). The germline V and J ends were trimmed by 4 bases and 4 bases, with 17 bases remaining between them.